This TCR beta chain stems from a study of graft-versus-host responses after intestinal transplantation. Study-wide context: Grafts that recipients had were multivisceral, liver-intestinal, or isolated intestinal transplants. Anti-thymocyte globulin induction, then tacrolimus and steroids for two to four years, went to all recipients.

A remark on this clone: Its antigen is not identified.

Germline V CDR1 and CDR2: PRHDT, FYEKMQ (reference sequence). V shed 5 bases and J shed 2 bases, with 3 bases lying between them. The CDR3 runs to 11 residues. Measured with immunoSEQ multiplex PCR; TCRdb has only the in-frame clones, and not every one. Among over 100,000 clones, 90% to 95% were seen once, and the ten largest hold more than 0.09%. Study results and limitations: The study associated peak circulating GvH clone levels with early post-transplant HvG declines.

This TCR came from a human donor who received an intestinal transplant. The specimen was unstimulated CD4+ T cells sorted from spleen or lymph node cells, collected before intestinal transplant. This chain joins TRBV13 and TRBJ1-1; D unresolved. The CDR3 nucleotides are TGTGCCAGCAGCATAAACACTGAAGCTTTCTTT. Its translation is CASSINTEAFF.